What follows are 16 T cell receptor beta chains derived from one specimen sequenced in a study of control samples from healthy donors and cancer patients. Sequenced by immunoSEQ multiplex PCR; TCRdb stores in-frame clones only, minus some. The profile shows some 120,000 clones, 88% of them singletons. Material: blood. The receptors come from a woman in her 70s in good health.

This clone has just one count. The chain carries TRBV19 and TRBJ2-7; D is uncertain. V was cut by 2 bases and J by 6 bases, with 11 bases left in between. This CDR3 comprises 13 residues. In germline, CDR1 is LNHDA, CDR2 SQIVND (reference sequence). CDR3 nucleotide sequence: TGTGCCAGTAGTATAAAAATCGCAAGCGAGCAGTACTTC. Protein product: CASSIKIASEQYF. Full variable domain (remainder filled in from reference TRBV19 and TRBJ2-7): DGGITQSPKYLFRKEGQNVTLSCEQNLNHDAMYWYRQDPGQGLRLIYYSQIVNDFQKGDIAEGYSVSREKKESFPLTVTSAQKNPTAFYLCASSIKIASEQYFGPGTRLTVT.

This chain joins TRBV18 and TRBJ2-2; a weak D match, TRBD1 (6 bases). CDR3 length: 16 amino acids. CDR1 KGHSH and CDR2 LQKENI come from the germline V gene. V lost 3 bases and J lost 0, with 11 bases in between. The DNA for the CDR3 is TGTGCCAGCTCACCGCCCCGGACAGCGAACACCGGGGAGCTGTTTTTT. Residues: CASSPPRTANTGELFF.

The V call is TRBV10-3, the J call TRBJ2-2; no clear D gene. Germline CDR1 is ENHRY and CDR2 is SYGVKD. V was clipped by 6 bases and J by 0 bases, with 11 bases between them. This CDR3 is 15 amino acids long. CDR3 sequence (DNA): TGTGCCATCAGGAGGTCTGCTACGAACACCGGGGAGCTGTTTTTT. Protein sequence: CAIRRSATNTGELFF.

The CDR3 region has the DNA TGTGCCAGCGCCCCGGGCAGGGTCTACGAGCAGTACTTC. It is translated as CASAPGRVYEQYF. This chain joins TRBV7-2 and TRBJ2-7; a weak D match, TRBD1 (5 bases). This CDR3 region has 13 residues. Germline CDR1 and CDR2: SGHTA and FQGNSA. The V end lost 8 bases, the J end lost 3 bases, and 14 bases lay between the germline ends.

The chain combines TRBV6-2 or TRBV6-3 with TRBJ2-1; possibly TRBD1 for D (6 bases). CDR3 length: 13 residues. Germline V lookup: CDR1 MNHEY, CDR2 SVGEGT. V dropped 2 bases and J dropped 6 bases, with 8 bases sitting between them. The DNA of the CDR3 is TGTGCCAGCAGTTACCCGGACAGCAATGAGCAGTTCTTC. This codes for CASSYPDSNEQFF.

The V call is TRBV5-1, the J call TRBJ2-7; 7 nucleotides line up with TRBD1. The germline gives CDR1 SGHRS, CDR2 YFSETQ. The CDR3 is 14 amino acids. Trimming at V came to 4 bases and at J to 2 bases, leaving 6 bases not matched to a gene. The DNA of the CDR3 is TGCGCCAGCAGCCAGGGACAGAGCGCCTACGAGCAGTACTTC. It translates to CASSQGQSAYEQYF.

The rearrangement joins TRBV4-1 to TRBJ2-3; maybe TRBD2 (5 bases). Trimming cost V 1 base and J 0 bases, with 11 bases left between them. Per the germline V gene, CDR1 is MGHRA and CDR2 is YSYEKL. The CDR3 loop spans 16 amino acids. CDR3 loop: CASSQGGAESTDTQYF. DNA of the CDR3: TGCGCCAGCAGCCAAGGGGGAGCGGAGAGCACAGATACGCAGTATTTT.

The gene calls are TRBV10-1 and TRBJ1-1; D uncertain. Germline V lookup: CDR1 WNHNN, CDR2 SYGVQD (reference sequence). The CDR3 is made up of 13 amino acids. V was clipped by 4 bases and J by 4 bases, with 10 bases between them. DNA of the CDR3: TGCGCCAGCAGTGTTGGAGTCTCCACTGAAGCTTTCTTT. This translates into CASSVGVSTEAFF.

The rearrangement uses TRBV10-3 and TRBJ2-3; TRBD2 is a possible D gene (5 bases). CDR1 and CDR2 from the germline V gene are ENHRY and SYGVKD. The CDR3 is 12 residues long. V lost 5 bases, J lost 6 bases, and 9 bases lay in between. The CDR3 coding sequence is TGTGCCATCAGTACTACGGGGGATACGCAGTATTTT. Translation gives CAISTTGDTQYF.

The V and J genes are TRBV3-1 (or the pseudogene TRBV3-2) and TRBJ1-3; 7 bases are shared with TRBD1. V shed 4 bases, J shed 0 bases, and the junction held 3 bases outside the gene matches. This CDR3 comprises 15 residues. Germline V gives CDR1 LGHDT, CDR2 YNNKEL (reference sequence). CDR3 region: CASSLDRASGNTIYF. In DNA, the CDR3 is TGTGCCAGCAGCCTTGACAGGGCCTCTGGAAACACCATATATTTT.

V usage is TRBV19 and J usage is TRBJ2-2, with 9 bases that match TRBD1. V was clipped by 6 bases and J by 1 base; unmatched bases: 3. This CDR3 spans 15 amino acids. Germline lookup yields CDR1 LNHDA and CDR2 SQIVND (reference sequence). CDR3 protein: CASRRTGENTGELFF. CDR3 nucleotide sequence: TGTGCCAGTAGACGGACAGGGGAGAACACCGGGGAGCTGTTTTTT.

The V and J genes are TRBV7-9 and TRBJ1-2, with a possible D match to TRBD1 (6 bases). Germline-derived CDR1 and CDR2 are SEHNR and FQNEAQ (reference sequence). V lost 1 base, J lost 5 bases, and 11 bases lay in between. The CDR3 is made up of 14 amino acids. The CDR3 region has the DNA TGTGCCAGCAGCTTAGAACAGGGTCCGTATGGCTACACCTTC. Protein sequence: CASSLEQGPYGYTF.

The J gene is TRBJ1-6, the V gene TRBV9; 7 bases line up with TRBD1. Germline values: CDR1 SGDLS, CDR2 YYNGEE. The CDR3 runs to 17 residues. The V gene end was trimmed by 1 base and the J gene end by 0 bases; junction bases not matched to a gene: 4. CDR3 sequence reads: CASSVSRDSSYNSPLHF. The CDR3 DNA reads as TGTGCCAGCAGCGTAAGCAGGGACAGCTCCTATAATTCACCCCTCCACTTT.

CDR3 amino acids: CASSLGRGRTEAFF. The CDR3 DNA reads as TGTGCCAGCAGCTTAGGTAGGGGGCGAACTGAAGCTTTCTTT. The chain combines TRBV7-3 with TRBJ1-1, with TRBD1 matching 7 bases. After removal of 2 bases from V and 5 bases from J, the junction contained 5 bases not matched to a gene. Per the germline V gene, CDR1 is SGHTA and CDR2 is FQGTGA. The CDR3 runs 14 residues.

The chain links TRBV3-1 (or the pseudogene TRBV3-2) to TRBJ1-1, with D perhaps TRBD1 (6 bases). V was pared by 8 bases and J by 1 base, with 14 bases between. Germline CDR1 is LGHDT and CDR2 is YNNKEL (reference sequence). The CDR3 consists of 14 residues. The CDR3 nucleotides read TGTGCCAGCGGCTTTCTACAGGGGAACACTGAAGCTTTCTTT. This translates into CASGFLQGNTEAFF.

The J gene is TRBJ2-7, the V gene TRBV6-2 or TRBV6-3, with D possibly being TRBD2 (6 bases). The CDR3 sequence is 14 residues long. Looked up from germline, CDR1 is MNHEY and CDR2 is SVGEGT. Trimming pared 2 bases from V and 5 bases from J, leaving 13 bases between. The CDR3 protein is CASSYPVEGDEQYF. The CDR3, as DNA: TGTGCCAGCAGTTACCCCGTGGAGGGAGACGAGCAGTACTTC.